Each of the 9 T cell receptor beta chains below was sequenced from the same sample in a study of vaccination and CD4 T cells after COVID-19. Their target antigens are unknown. The treatment is: roughly ten-day PBMC culture with coronavirus spike peptide pools or control peptides (ViraFEST assay). Sequenced with the Oncomine TCR Beta short-read assay was DNA taken from cultured CD4+ T cells. TCRdb reprocessed the PCR reads via MiXCR and lists one record per CDR3 protein. The sample shows about 15,000 distinct CDR3 sequences, approximately 52% of them seen only once. The sequencing sample was made of CD4+ T cells from blood, cultured in vitro. The receptors shown here come from a human donor who had recovered from COVID-19.

This clonotype appeared a few times. The genes are TRBV28 and TRBJ2-2, with TRBD1 matching 8 bases. Per germline, CDR1 MDHEN and CDR2 SYDVKM. The CDR3 runs 16 residues. V lost 6 bases and J lost 6; bases outside the gene matches: 12. In DNA, the CDR3 is TGTGCCAGCAGCGCCACGGACAGGGAAAACGCCGGGGAGCTGTTTTTT. This sequence encodes CASSATDRENAGELFF.

This clonotype has just a few counts. V usage is TRBV20-1 and J usage is TRBJ1-1, with D hard to call. The CDR3 runs to 13 residues. V was pared by 3 bases and J by 4 bases, with 12 bases between. Germline V gene sequence: CDR1 DFQATT, CDR2 SNEGSKA (reference sequence). The CDR3 here is CSARGLDGTEAFF. Here the CDR3 DNA reads TGCAGTGCTAGGGGCCTTGATGGCACTGAAGCTTTCTTT.

The CDR3 region has the DNA TGTGCCAGCAGTTCTCCGGGGCGCAATACTTTCTTT. This sequence encodes CASSSPGRNTFF. The genes are TRBV27 and TRBJ1-1; a weak D match, TRBD1 (5 bases). CDR3 length: 12 residues. Trimming cost V 4 bases and J 12 bases, with 15 bases left between them. Germline V lookup: CDR1 MNHEY, CDR2 SMNVEV (reference sequence).

This chain connects TRBV11-3 to TRBJ1-2; possibly TRBD1 for D (6 bases). The CDR3 covers 13 residues. Germline lookup yields CDR1 SGHNT and CDR2 YENEEA. Trimming shortened V by 4 bases and J by 7 bases, and 13 bases separated the two germline ends. CDR3 coding DNA: TGTGCCAGCAGCTCAATGCCAGGGGTTGGCTACACCTTC. The encoded protein is CASSSMPGVGYTF.

This clonotype appeared a single time. The chain has TRBV12-3 or TRBV12-4 and TRBJ1-1; D gene ambiguous. V lost 3 bases and J lost 1, with 6 bases in between. The CDR3 is 13 amino acids. The CDR3 reads CASSLGKNTEAFF. CDR3 sequence (DNA): TGTGCCAGCAGTTTGGGGAAGAACACTGAAGCTTTCTTT.

This chain links TRBV24-1 with TRBJ1-2; 7 positions agree with TRBD1. This CDR3 comprises 12 residues. After removal of 9 bases from V and 5 bases from J, the junction contained 5 bases not matched to a gene. CDR1 and CDR2 (germline): KGHDR, SFDVKD. CDR3 in amino acids: CATGDSNYGYTF. CDR3 DNA sequence: TGTGCCACCGGGGACAGTAATTATGGCTACACCTTC.

This chain uses TRBV5-4 with TRBJ2-1, with D possibly being TRBD1 (5 bases). Trimming removed 4 bases from V and 0 bases from J, with 14 bases in between. Germline CDR1 and CDR2: SGHNT and YYREEE (reference sequence). This CDR3 is 16 amino acids long. The CDR3 DNA is TGTGCCAGCAGCCCTAAGACAGCCACCTCCTACAATGAGCAGTTCTTC. This gives the protein CASSPKTATSYNEQFF.

The V call is TRBV5-6, the J call TRBJ1-1; unclear D gene. Trimming shortened V by 1 base and J by 5 bases, and 12 bases separated the two germline ends. This CDR3 comprises 14 residues. From germline, CDR1 is SGHDT and CDR2 YYEEEE. The CDR3 is CASSLFGGTTEAFF. CDR3 nucleotides: TGTGCCAGCAGCTTGTTCGGAGGAACGACTGAAGCTTTCTTT.

The chain has TRBV12-3 or TRBV12-4 and TRBJ1-2; D remains unclear. V lost 6 bases and J 2 bases, leaving 4 bases between the germline ends. The CDR3 runs 11 residues. The CDR3 nucleotides read TGTGCCAGCAGCAGGAACTATGGCTACACCTTC. Its protein is CASSRNYGYTF.